A single T cell receptor (beta chain) is shown here with its context. The antigen remains undetermined. V was shortened by 1 base and J by 0 bases, with 23 bases between the two germline ends. Germline V gene data show CDR1 as SGHRS and CDR2 as YFSETQ. This CDR3 has 20 amino acids. These data come from a study of a mutant IDH1 vaccine in newly diagnosed glioma. Time point reported: week 35, safety follow-up. Vaccination comprised doses that each held 300 ug of mutant IDH1 20-mer peptide, plus topical imiquimod. Data came from immunoSEQ multiplex PCR; TCRdb stores just in-frame clones and leaves some out. The repertoire includes 45,000 to 55,000 clones, 65% to 85% of them detected once, and approximately 6.8% sits in the top ten.

The rearrangement uses TRBV5-1 and TRBJ1-5; D gene uncertain. The specimen was PBMCs, collected from a glioma patient whose treatment included an IDH1 peptide vaccine. The clonotype comes from a man aged 35 to 55 with glioma. The CDR3 sequence is CASSLRVGQGWYRSNQPQHF. The CDR3 region has the DNA TGCGCCAGCAGCTTGCGGGTAGGCCAAGGGTGGTATCGTAGCAATCAGCCCCAGCATTTT. Full variable domain (missing parts from reference TRBV5-1 and TRBJ1-5): KAGVTQTPRYLIKTRGQQVTLSCSPISGHRSVSWYQQTPGQGLQFLFEYFSETQRNKGNFPGRFSGRQFSNSRSEMNVSTLELGDSALYLCASSLRVGQGWYRSNQPQHFGDGTRLSIL.